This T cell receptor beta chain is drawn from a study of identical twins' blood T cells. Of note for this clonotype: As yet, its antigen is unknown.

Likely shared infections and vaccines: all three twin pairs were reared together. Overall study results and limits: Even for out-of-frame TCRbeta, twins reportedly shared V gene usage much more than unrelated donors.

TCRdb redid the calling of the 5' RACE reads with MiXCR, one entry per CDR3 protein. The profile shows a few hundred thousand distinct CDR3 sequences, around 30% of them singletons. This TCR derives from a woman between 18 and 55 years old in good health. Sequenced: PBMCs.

This CDR3 reads CASSFSGSHSYEQYF. The CDR3 nucleotides read TGTGCCAGCAGCTTTAGCGGGAGTCACTCCTACGAGCAGTACTTC. The V call is TRBV9, the J call TRBJ2-7; TRBD2 matches 9 bases. Germline loops: CDR1 SGDLS, CDR2 YYNGEE. The J segment lost 0 bases and the V segment lost 4 bases, leaving 5 bases of the junction unmatched. There are 15 residues in the CDR3.